This T cell receptor (beta chain) was found in a study of T cells in Graves' hyperthyroidism and ophthalmopathy. Study results and caveats: In validation, the model predicted ophthalmopathy. These predictions came a median approximately 5.9 months before onset. Among clonotypes expanded in thyroid above 0.001, most were also found in blood.

Amplified regions were TCR beta CDR3 sequences from RNA transcripts. The study used the HTBI primer set for a first-round RT-PCR of the TCR CDR3. TCRdb re-derived calls from the multiplex PCR reads in MiXCR, one entry per CDR3 protein. Of almost 350,000 distinct CDR3 sequences listed, 15% to 20% are singletons. This clonotype was seen ten or more times. The antigen is undetermined. Trimming left V 6 bases short and J 6 bases short, with 12 bases between. Germline V gene sequence: CDR1 SGHTA, CDR2 FQGTGA. This CDR3 has 13 residues. The rearrangement links TRBV7-3 to TRBJ2-1; no definite D call. The origin of this receptor is a woman in her thirties or forties with Graves' ophthalmopathy. The sequencing sample was made of blood. CDR3 in amino acids: CASSKDPRNEQFF. The DNA for the CDR3 is TGTGCCAGCAGTAAAGACCCTCGCAATGAGCAGTTCTTC.